This TCR beta chain was captured in a study of T cells in narcolepsy. Study-wide background: Donors had narcolepsy type 1 or type 2, or were healthy controls. Findings of the study overall: Blood of same and different patients, but not healthy controls, reportedly held recurring autoreactive clonotypes. Autoreactive HCRT-specific and TRIB2-specific clonotypes were marked in same-patient CSF-versus-blood CD4+ comparisons. No autoreactive T cell clone sequences appeared in some memory CD4+ repertoires.

As regards this clone: The antigen is not known.

Produced via immunoSEQ multiplex PCR; TCRdb's table is partial and in-frame only. The sample holds fewer than 35,000 clones, about 85% seen once. Germline V lookup: CDR1 SGHNT, CDR2 YYREEE (reference sequence). V lost 0 bases, J lost 2 bases, and 8 bases stayed unmatched. This CDR3 has 18 residues. This receptor was taken from a human donor with narcolepsy. The sample taken for sequencing was CD45RA- memory CD4+ T cells from PBMCs. The chain is built from TRBV5-4 and TRBJ1-4, with TRBD1 identical over 9 bases. The CDR3 DNA follows: TGTGCCAGCAGCTTGGGCCGGGACAGGGTTACGACTAATGAAAAACTGTTTTTT. This sequence encodes CASSLGRDRVTTNEKLFF.